This T cell receptor (beta chain) was captured by sequencing in a study of T cell repertoires in cytomegalovirus infection. Overall study context: CMV infection together with matching HLA type was indicated by public TCR beta signatures.

TCRdb re-derived calls from the reads in MiXCR, one entry per CDR3 protein. In the table there are almost 300,000 distinct CDR3 sequences, 9.6% of which are singletons. Study-level results: Summed public TCR beta family frequency identified CMV carriers bearing the relevant HLA. Clonotype analysis showed dominance of the ex vivo response by HLA-C-restricted CMV-specific TCR beta clonotypes.

This clonotype has at least ten counts. What it binds is unknown. The CDR3 runs to 14 residues. The V gene lost 1 base and the J gene lost 0 bases, with 7 bases spanning the gap. Germline-derived CDR1 and CDR2 are SGHRS and YFSETQ. The sample consisted of PBMCs. This TCR derives from a human donor in good health (CMV status not recorded). Some clones in this sample may be carry-over from other donors' samples. The chain joins TRBV5-1 to TRBJ1-1; no clear D. CDR3 in amino acids: CASSLSFMNTEAFF. The CDR3 DNA reads TGCGCCAGCAGCTTGAGCTTTATGAACACTGAAGCTTTCTTT.